This T cell receptor (beta chain) is drawn from a study of T cell responses to AZD1222 COVID-19 vaccine. Germline CDR1 is MDHEN and CDR2 is SYDVKM. The V and J ends lost 5 bases and 5 bases respectively, with 19 bases between them. CDR3 size: 16 residues. The repertoire was sequenced with immunoSEQ multiplex PCR; TCRdb's copy has only in-frame clones and lacks some. The table has 130,000 to 150,000 clones, approximately 93% seen once. The V and J genes are TRBV28 and TRBJ1-5; D possibly corresponds to TRBD1 (5 bases). This sequence was found in an adult who had recovered from COVID-19. This specimen consisted of peripheral blood, obtained after recovery from COVID-19. The CDR3 coding sequence is TGTGCCAGCAGTCTCGTGGTGTCAGGGAGGCATCAGCCCCAGCATTTT. This translates into CASSLVVSGRHQPQHF.